Presented here are 27 T cell receptor beta chains from one specimen sequenced in a study of memory CD4+ T cells and cytomegalovirus serostatus. Single viable CD3+CD4+CD8-CD45RO+ cells were sorted as the memory CD4+ T cells. The protocol was immunoSEQ multiplex PCR, while the TCRdb copy is restricted to in-frame clones and leaves out a portion. The repertoire holds tens of thousands of clones, with roughly 78% as singletons. Sequencing was performed on memory CD4+ T cells from blood. These receptors were collected from an adult in good health and CMV-seronegative.

The CDR3 coding sequence is TGTGCCAGCTTTGGGTCGGACGGCTACACCTTC. The encoded protein is CASFGSDGYTF. The V call is TRBV2, the J call TRBJ1-2; D unresolved. With 8 bases removed from V and 8 bases from J, the gap between germline ends came to 12 bases. Germline V CDR1 and CDR2: SNHLY, FYNNEI. The CDR3 contains 11 residues.

V gene TRBV5-1 combines with J gene TRBJ1-1; TRBD1 might be the D (6 bases). V was cut by 1 base and J by 4 bases, with 11 bases left in between. The CDR3 is made up of 14 amino acids. Per the germline V gene, CDR1 is SGHRS and CDR2 is YFSETQ. DNA for the CDR3: TGCGCCAGCAGCTTGTGGGGGCGCGCCACTGAAGCTTTCTTT. Encoded protein: CASSLWGRATEAFF.

The table lists this clone with a few counts. This chain joins TRBV10-3 and TRBJ2-2, with TRBD2 identical over 8 bases. Germline V gene sequence: CDR1 ENHRY, CDR2 SYGVKD. The CDR3 consists of 17 residues. V was clipped by 2 bases and J by 2 bases; unmatched bases: 7. The CDR3 reads CAISEVGRAKNTGELFF. CDR3 bases: TGTGCCATCAGTGAGGTCGGGAGGGCAAAAAACACCGGGGAGCTGTTTTTT.

The chain joins TRBV19 to TRBJ1-5; 7 bases agree with TRBD1. This CDR3 has 15 amino acids. The trim removed 6 bases at V and 1 base at J, leaving 6 bases unmatched. Germline values: CDR1 LNHDA, CDR2 SQIVND (reference sequence). Written as DNA, the CDR3 is TGTGCCAGTAGCACCGGGACAGCAAGCAATCAGCCCCAGCATTTT. Residues: CASSTGTASNQPQHF.

The rearrangement links TRBV7-8 to TRBJ1-2; D is perhaps TRBD1 (6 bases). Germline V gene sequence: CDR1 SGHVS, CDR2 FQNEAQ. V was shortened by 1 base and J by 6 bases, with 9 bases between the two germline ends. The CDR3 length is 13 residues. The CDR3 nucleotides are TGTGCCAGCAGCTTAGGCGGGGGCCATGGCTACACCTTC. Amino acids: CASSLGGGHGYTF.

The rearrangement joins TRBV5-1 to TRBJ1-1; D is uncertain. The CDR3 runs 16 residues. The germline V gene encodes CDR1 SGHRS and CDR2 YFSETQ. V was trimmed by 4 bases and J by 5 bases, leaving 21 bases between them. CDR3 amino acids: CASSVAPTNKGTEAFF. CDR3 sequence (DNA): TGCGCCAGCAGCGTAGCTCCGACAAACAAAGGGACTGAAGCTTTCTTT.

This chain joins TRBV5-6 and TRBJ2-7; no clear D gene. The CDR3 runs 14 residues. Per the germline V gene, CDR1 is SGHDT and CDR2 is YYEEEE. V was shortened by 0 bases and J by 3 bases, with 10 bases between the two germline ends. CDR3 nucleotide sequence: TGTGCCAGCAGCTTGGCCGAGGTGGGCTACGAGCAGTACTTC. It yields the protein CASSLAEVGYEQYF.

The chain combines TRBV5-1 with TRBJ1-1, with 8 bases identical to TRBD1. Germline CDR1 and CDR2: SGHRS and YFSETQ. V shed 2 bases and J 3 bases; nucleotides not matched to a gene: 6. The CDR3 consists of 15 residues. Written as DNA, the CDR3 is TGCGCCAGCAGCTTAGGACAGGGAGGGTACACTGAAGCTTTCTTT. This codes for CASSLGQGGYTEAFF.

The chain combines TRBV5-1 with TRBJ2-2, with 9 bases that match TRBD2. Germline V gives CDR1 SGHRS, CDR2 YFSETQ. The CDR3 is 16 residues long. V gave up 0 bases and J gave up 7 bases; unmatched junction bases: 7. This CDR3 is CASSLDAGGPIGELFF. In nucleotides, the CDR3 is TGCGCCAGCAGCTTGGATGCGGGGGGGCCGATCGGGGAGCTGTTTTTT. The whole variable domain, remainder taken from reference TRBV5-1 and TRBJ2-2, is KAGVTQTPRYLIKTRGQQVTLSCSPISGHRSVSWYQQTPGQGLQFLFEYFSETQRNKGNFPGRFSGRQFSNSRSEMNVSTLELGDSALYLCASSLDAGGPIGELFFGEGSRLTVL.

The CDR3 nucleotides are TGTGCCAGCAGCTTAGTAAGCGGGGGGCTCCCCTACGAGCAGTACTTC. This encodes CASSLVSGGLPYEQYF. J is TRBJ2-7 and V is TRBV7-2; 9 bases map to TRBD2. This CDR3 is 16 amino acids long. Per the germline V gene, CDR1 is SGHTA and CDR2 is FQGNSA. Trimming at V came to 1 base and at J to 2 bases, leaving 6 bases not matched to a gene.

The chain has TRBV6-1 and TRBJ2-7, with 8 bases lining up with TRBD1. With 6 bases clipped from V and 4 bases from J, the junction kept 11 bases outside the gene matches. The CDR3 has 15 residues. From germline, CDR1 is MNHNS and CDR2 SASEGT. CDR3 sequence (DNA): TGTGCCAGCAGCTTTTCGGCAGGGGGCGAGTACGAGCAGTACTTC. This sequence encodes CASSFSAGGEYEQYF.

This sequence joins TRBV7-2 and TRBJ1-2; 7 bases map to TRBD1. The J segment lost 6 bases and the V segment lost 5 bases, leaving 12 bases of the junction unmatched. The germline gives CDR1 SGHTA, CDR2 FQGNSA. The CDR3 is made up of 15 amino acids. CDR3 sequence reads: CASSRDRVPTDGYTF. CDR3 nucleotide sequence: TGTGCCAGCAGCCGTGACAGGGTGCCAACTGATGGCTACACCTTC.

The table lists this clone with a count of one. Here the CDR3 reads CSARVQGRYTF. CDR3 sequence (DNA): TGCAGTGCTAGGGTACAGGGTCGCTACACCTTC. The chain uses TRBV20-1 and TRBJ1-2; maybe TRBD1 (6 bases). Germline V gene sequence: CDR1 DFQATT, CDR2 SNEGSKA (reference sequence). V was trimmed by 3 bases and J by 9 bases, leaving 11 bases between them. CDR3 length: 11 residues.

This chain links TRBV5-4 with TRBJ2-1; 7 nucleotides line up with TRBD1. CDR1 and CDR2 from the germline V gene are SGHNT and YYREEE (reference sequence). V gave up 4 bases and J gave up 4 bases; unmatched junction bases: 8. This CDR3 contains 15 residues. CDR3 loop: CASSRGQFLYNEQFF. CDR3 sequence (DNA): TGTGCCAGCAGCCGGGGACAGTTCCTATACAATGAGCAGTTCTTC.

The chain combines TRBV4-2 with TRBJ1-2, with 9 bases lining up with TRBD1. The CDR3 totals 16 residues. The germline CDR1 and CDR2 sequences are LGHNA and YNFKEQ. With 1 base clipped from V and 4 bases from J, the junction kept 7 bases outside the gene matches. In nucleotides, the CDR3 is TGTGCCAGCAGCCAAGGGGGACAGGGACAGGTCTATGGCTACACCTTC. This gives the protein CASSQGGQGQVYGYTF.

J is TRBJ2-7 and V is TRBV2; the match to TRBD1 covers 7 bases. Germline trimming cut 4 bases from V and 0 bases from J; bases unmatched to any gene: 3. CDR3 length equals 14 residues. Germline V lookup: CDR1 SNHLY, CDR2 FYNNEI. CDR3 protein: CASSAGTVSYEQYF. The DNA for the CDR3 is TGTGCCAGCAGTGCCGGGACAGTCTCCTACGAGCAGTACTTC.

V gene TRBV28 combines with J gene TRBJ2-5, with 8 nucleotides matching TRBD1. CDR3 size: 14 residues. Germline trimming cut 8 bases from V and 1 base from J; bases unmatched to any gene: 6. Looked up from germline, CDR1 is MDHEN and CDR2 is SYDVKM. CDR3 loop: CASGSGQGQETQYF. In DNA form, the CDR3 reads TGTGCCAGCGGTTCCGGACAGGGCCAAGAGACCCAGTACTTC. Looking up the rest from reference TRBV28 and TRBJ2-5 gives the full variable domain: DVKVTQSSRYLVKRTGEKVFLECVQDMDHENMFWYRQDPGLGLRLIYFSYDVKMKEKGDIPEGYSVSREKKERFSLILESASTNQTSMYLCASGSGQGQETQYFGPGTRLLVL.

This chain uses TRBV6-5 with TRBJ1-1, with D uncertain. Germline CDR1 is MNHEY and CDR2 is SVGAGI. The CDR3 has 13 residues. The ends were cut back, 4 bases at V and 4 bases at J, with 10 bases in the middle. The CDR3 region has the DNA TGTGCCAGCAGTTCGAATGACCGCACTGAAGCTTTCTTT. Residues: CASSSNDRTEAFF.

The chain couples TRBV6-6 to TRBJ1-1; maybe TRBD1 (6 bases). V was trimmed by 2 bases and J by 4 bases, leaving 11 bases between them. The CDR3 totals 14 residues. Looked up from germline, CDR1 is MNHNY and CDR2 is SVGAGI (reference sequence). CDR3 bases: TGTGCCAGCAGTTACCCCGCGGGGGCCACTGAAGCTTTCTTT. Its protein is CASSYPAGATEAFF.

The chain combines TRBV5-4 with TRBJ2-5; 7 nucleotides match TRBD2. V dropped 4 bases and J dropped 2; count of bases not matched to a gene: 8. The germline gives CDR1 SGHNT, CDR2 YYREEE (reference sequence). The CDR3 loop spans 15 amino acids. The CDR3 sequence is CASSRGGGSQETQYF. The CDR3 DNA follows: TGTGCCAGCAGCCGAGGCGGGGGATCACAAGAGACCCAGTACTTC.

V and J are TRBV11-1 and TRBJ2-3; the D gene is possibly TRBD1 (6 bases). V gave up 0 bases and J gave up 4 bases, with 14 bases separating them. The CDR3 runs 16 residues. CDR1 SGHAT and CDR2 FQDESV come from the germline V gene (reference sequence). The CDR3 region has the DNA TGTGCCAGCAGCTTAGCCCGCCAGGGGATGGCAGATACGCAGTATTTT. Translating it yields CASSLARQGMADTQYF.

For the CDR3, the DNA is TGTGCCAGCAGCTTGGTCGGGTCCCTCTATGGCTACACCTTC. It codes for CASSLVGSLYGYTF. This rearrangement joins TRBV5-4 to TRBJ1-2; no firm D call. This CDR3 comprises 14 residues. The germline gives CDR1 SGHNT, CDR2 YYREEE (reference sequence). V was shortened by 0 bases and J by 4 bases, with 10 bases between the two germline ends. The variable domain in full, with the rest retrieved from reference TRBV5-4 and TRBJ1-2, is ETGVTQSPTHLIKTRGQQVTLRCSSQSGHNTVSWYQQALGQGPQFIFQYYREEENGRGNFPPRFSGLQFPNYSSELNVNALELDDSALYLCASSLVGSLYGYTFGSGTRLTVV.

The chain joins TRBV6-5 to TRBJ2-3, with D possibly TRBD2 on 6 matching bases. The CDR3 is 14 residues long. V was trimmed by 6 bases and J by 2 bases, leaving 12 bases between them. Germline V gene sequence: CDR1 MNHEY, CDR2 SVGAGI. The CDR3 loop reads CASSLGLNTDTQYF. The CDR3 DNA reads TGTGCCAGCAGCCTCGGACTAAACACAGATACGCAGTATTTT.

This sequence joins TRBV7-2 and TRBJ2-3, with 9 bases that match TRBD1. This CDR3 contains 14 residues. The V gene's germline CDR1 is SGHTA and CDR2 FQGNSA. With V trimmed by 5 bases and J by 4 bases, 4 bases remained unmatched. The CDR3 DNA follows: TGTGCCAGCAGCCAAACAGGGGGCGCAGATACGCAGTATTTT. Amino acid sequence: CASSQTGGADTQYF.

The V gene is TRBV7-9, the J gene TRBJ2-3; 8 bases map to TRBD2. With 4 bases clipped from V and 0 bases from J, the junction kept 9 bases outside the gene matches. The CDR3 has 17 residues. Germline lookup yields CDR1 SEHNR and CDR2 FQNEAQ (reference sequence). CDR3 nucleotides: TGTGCCAGCAGCTACCCTTGGGCGGGGGGTAGCACAGATACGCAGTATTTT. Its protein is CASSYPWAGGSTDTQYF.

This rearrangement joins TRBV9 to TRBJ1-6, with D maybe TRBD1 (5 bases). The V gene lost 4 bases and the J gene lost 7 bases, with 9 bases spanning the gap. Germline V gene sequence: CDR1 SGDLS, CDR2 YYNGEE. The CDR3 spans 13 residues. DNA of the CDR3: TGTGCCAGCAGCCAGAGACAGAATTCACCCCTCCACTTT. It specifies CASSQRQNSPLHF.

Sample share makes this clone medium-sized. Compared with germline, one end of the junction differs, possibly owing to a read error. The V and J genes are TRBV5-4 and TRBJ2-1; no definite D call. Per germline, CDR1 SGHNT and CDR2 YYREEE (reference sequence). The CDR3 length is 12 residues. The CDR3 DNA is TGTGCCAGCAGCTTGGATTGGGGTCGACGAATCTTC. Protein sequence: CASSLDWGRRIF.